This T cell receptor beta chain was documented in a study of T-cell reconstitution after alpha-beta-depleted transplantation in children. Study results and caveats: Surviving thymic progenitors and recipient T cells were the source of high TCRbeta diversity at day 60 in some patients. It was reported that alpha-beta T cells came from several hundred expanded graft clones (about two months after transplant). At the one-year point after transplant, T-cell counts and TCRbeta diversity were found to come mostly from T cells that had been newly produced.

On this clonotype: Its antigen is unknown.

This CDR3 is 15 amino acids long. CDR1 is MGHRA and CDR2 is YSYEKL in the germline V gene. J gave up 4 bases and V 5 bases, and 7 bases lay outside the gene matches. Preparation of the TCRbeta library was carried out with unique molecular identifiers. TCRdb itself ran the PCR reads through MiXCR, one entry per CDR3 protein. The data show fewer than 550,000 distinct CDR3 sequences, more than 9% seen once. The sequence was collected from a child aged 2-9 years with inherited bone marrow failure, due to receive a stem cell transplant. This chain joins TRBV4-1 and TRBJ2-1; 8 bases are a match to TRBD2. This specimen consisted of PBMCs, obtained before TCRalphabeta/CD19-depleted stem cell transplant. The CDR3 nucleotides are TGCGCCAGCAGCGCGACTAGCGCCGAATACAATGAGCAGTTCTTC. Its translation: CASSATSAEYNEQFF.